This TCR beta chain was recorded in a study of T cells after yellow fever vaccination. Study background: SMART-Seq v4 Ultra Low Input prepared the low-cell-number fractions.

This clonotype has only a few counts. Its antigen remains unknown. TCRdb called the 5' RACE reads again in MiXCR, with one record for every CDR3 protein. The repertoire holds around 600,000 distinct CDR3 sequences, 12% seen once, with 14% to 15% in the top ten. General study points: Any FACS-sorted repertoire could hold abundant clonotypes that contaminate it from the bulk population. Most primary-vaccination clones reappeared after the booster (about 97% CD4, about 88% CD8). CD4 and CD8 compartments shared a small share of clonotypes, likely from convergent recombination.

This CDR3 has 12 amino acids. Germline V gene data show CDR1 as MNHEY and CDR2 as SVGEGT. V was pared by 7 bases and J by 6 bases, with 2 bases of the junction left unmatched. The TCR was taken from a man aged 25 to 45 who received the YFV17D yellow fever vaccine. Material: PBMCs, obtained on the day of the yellow fever booster vaccination. This chain connects TRBV6-2 or TRBV6-3 to TRBJ2-1; 8 nucleotides line up with TRBD1. As DNA, the CDR3 is TGTGCCAGCACGACAGGGGCCAATGAGCAGTTCTTC. It is translated as CASTTGANEQFF.